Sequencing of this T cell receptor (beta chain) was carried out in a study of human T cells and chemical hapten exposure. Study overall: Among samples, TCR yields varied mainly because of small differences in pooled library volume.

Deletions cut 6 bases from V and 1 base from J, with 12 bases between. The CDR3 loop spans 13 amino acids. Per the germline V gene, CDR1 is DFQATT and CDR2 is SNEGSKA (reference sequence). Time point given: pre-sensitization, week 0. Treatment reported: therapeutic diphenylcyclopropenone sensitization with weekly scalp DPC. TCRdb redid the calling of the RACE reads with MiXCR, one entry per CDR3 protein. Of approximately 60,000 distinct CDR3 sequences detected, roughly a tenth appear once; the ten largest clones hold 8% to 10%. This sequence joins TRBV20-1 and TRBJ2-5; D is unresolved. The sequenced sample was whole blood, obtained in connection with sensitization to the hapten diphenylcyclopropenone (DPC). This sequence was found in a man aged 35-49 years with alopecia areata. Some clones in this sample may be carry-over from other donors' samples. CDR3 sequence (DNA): TGCAGTGCATCCGGACGGCTCCAAGAGACCCAGTACTTC. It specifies CSASGRLQETQYF.